This is a list of T cell receptor beta chains from one sample in a study of T cells in Graves' hyperthyroidism and ophthalmopathy. From the multiplex PCR reads, TCRdb called clonotypes with MiXCR, one entry per CDR3 protein. Among 250,000 or so distinct CDR3 sequences, around 15% were seen once, and the ten largest hold around 30%. Input material: blood. The receptors come from a woman in her forties or fifties with Graves' hyperthyroidism that later progressed to Graves' ophthalmopathy. Each CDR3 is given with its conserved first and last residue. Fields, in order: D gene, J gene, clone size, V gene, CDR3 DNA, CDR3 protein. D genes are given only for firm matches. Size tells how often a clone was seen (once, few, many) or the class of an expanded clone, and some rows leave it out.

NA,TRBJ1-4,NA,TRBV6-1,TGTGCCAGCAGTCGCGGCGGGCCCGCTAATGAAAAACTGTTTTTT,CASSRGGPANEKLFF
TRBD2,TRBJ2-7,many,TRBV28,TGTGCCAGCAGTTTAACTGCGACTAGCGGGAGGACTGGGCCCTACGAGCAGTACTTC,CASSLTATSGRTGPYEQYF
NA,TRBJ2-7,many,TRBV28,TGTGCCAGCAGTTTACTCGCGGAAGACTACGAGCAGTACTTC,CASSLLAEDYEQYF
NA,TRBJ2-7,many,TRBV5-1,TGCGCCAGCAGCTTGGCGAACGAGCAGTACTTC,CASSLANEQYF
NA,TRBJ2-1,many,TRBV11-2,TGTGCCAGCAGCTCCCTGCGGGAAAGGGTCGATGAGCAGTTCTTC,CASSSLRERVDEQFF
NA,TRBJ1-5,many,TRBV30,TGTGCCTGGAGTTTAATGGGCAATCAGCCCCAGCATTTT,CAWSLMGNQPQHF
NA,TRBJ1-2,many,TRBV7-2,TGTGCCAGCAGCTTAGCGCAGGCGTTGGATGGCTACACCTTC,CASSLAQALDGYTF
NA,TRBJ2-6,many,TRBV7-3,TGTGCCAGCGGCCGGGGATCTGGGGCCAACGTCCTGACTTTC,CASGRGSGANVLTF
TRBD2,TRBJ2-1,NA,TRBV20-1,TGCAGTGCTAAAGATCTCGTCTCTAGCGGGAGAGGTATCTACAATGAGCAGTTCTTC,CSAKDLVSSGRGIYNEQFF
NA,TRBJ2-7,many,TRBV5-1,TGCGCCAGCAGCTCCCAGTACGAGCAGTACTTC,CASSSQYEQYF
TRBD1,TRBJ2-7,many,TRBV3-1,TGTGCCAGCAGCCGGGAACAGGGGGCAACAAACTACGAGCAGTACTTC,CASSREQGATNYEQYF
NA,TRBJ2-3,few,TRBV4-1,TGCGCCAGCAGGGCTCTCGGGTCCCTACGCACAGATACGCAGTATTTT,CASRALGSLRTDTQYF
TRBD2,TRBJ2-1,many,TRBV11-2,TGTGCCAGCAGCTCCCCCCGGACTAGCGGGAGTCAAGGGTCCTACAATGAGCAGTTCTTC,CASSSPRTSGSQGSYNEQFF
NA,TRBJ2-1,once,TRBV11-1,TGTGCCAGCAGCTCCCGACTAGACAGCTCCTACAATGAGCAGTTCTTC,CASSSRLDSSYNEQFF